A single sample is the source of the 14 T cell receptor beta chains below, sequenced in a study of blood T cell repertoires in COVID-19. TCRdb keeps only in-frame clones here, not all; method: immunoSEQ multiplex PCR. In the table there are more than 150,000 clones, about four fifths of which are singletons. Sequencing used peripheral blood. The source of these receptors is a man between 18 and 35 years old with active or convalescent COVID-19.

This clone was counted a few times. CDR3 nucleotides: TGCGCCAGCAGCCAAGCAAGGGGTAGGGACACCGGGGAGCTGTTTTTT. Protein sequence: CASSQARGRDTGELFF. This chain connects TRBV4-1 to TRBJ2-2, with a weak D call TRBD1 (5 bases). The V gene's germline CDR1 is MGHRA and CDR2 YSYEKL. CDR3 length: 16 residues. V was cut by 1 base and J by 3 bases, with 12 bases left in between.

A few counts support this clone. The chain couples TRBV10-1 to TRBJ1-1; TRBD1 matches 9 bases. CDR1 is WNHNN and CDR2 is SYGVQD in the germline V gene (reference sequence). The length of the CDR3 is 13 residues. Trimming cost V 0 bases and J 11 bases; bases outside gene matches: 4. The CDR3 here is CASSESGTGLAFF. For the CDR3, the DNA is TGCGCCAGCAGTGAGTCCGGGACAGGGCTGGCTTTCTTT.

V gene TRBV15 combines with J gene TRBJ1-2; 7 bases are a match to TRBD1. V was clipped by 0 bases and J by 8 bases; unmatched bases: 9. The length of the CDR3 is 15 residues. Germline V gene sequence: CDR1 LNHNV, CDR2 YYDKDF (reference sequence). The CDR3 is CATSRDLQGGRGYTF. CDR3 nucleotides: TGTGCCACCAGCAGAGATCTGCAAGGGGGCAGGGGCTACACCTTC.

The gene calls are TRBV7-2 and TRBJ2-6, with 7 bases matching TRBD1. V was clipped by 1 base and J by 15 bases; unmatched bases: 6. Looked up from germline, CDR1 is SGHTA and CDR2 is FQGNSA. This CDR3 region has 13 residues. Written as DNA, the CDR3 is TGTGCCAGCAGCTTAGGGACAGGCCCTGGCCTGACTTTC. Its protein product is CASSLGTGPGLTF.

The rearrangement uses TRBV5-1 and TRBJ2-2, with a possible D match to TRBD2 (6 bases). The V gene's germline CDR1 is SGHRS and CDR2 YFSETQ. The V end lost 3 bases, the J end lost 4 bases, and 16 bases lay between the germline ends. CDR3 length: 16 residues. CDR3 sequence: CASSSEGGSLTGELFF. CDR3 nucleotides: TGCGCCAGCAGCTCGGAGGGTGGATCCCTCACCGGGGAGCTGTTTTTT.

Only one count was recorded for this clone. The rearrangement uses TRBV7-9 and TRBJ2-3; D unclear. CDR1 is SEHNR and CDR2 is FQNEAQ in the germline V gene (reference sequence). The CDR3 is made up of 13 amino acids. Trimming cost V 5 bases and J 2 bases, with 8 bases left between them. The CDR3 DNA reads TGTGCCAGCAGCCCACGGTACACAGATACGCAGTATTTT. Translated, it gives CASSPRYTDTQYF. The variable domain in full, completed from reference TRBV7-9 and TRBJ2-3, reads DTGVSQNPRHKITKRGQNVTFRCDPISEHNRLYWYRQTLGQGPEFLTYFQNEAQLEKSRLLSDRFSAERPKGSFSTLEIQRTEQGDSAMYLCASSPRYTDTQYFGPGTRLTVL.

V usage is TRBV4-2 and J usage is TRBJ2-7; 7 bases are a match to TRBD2. Trimming took 1 base from V and 1 from J; bases not matched to a gene: 10. Germline CDR1 reads LGHNA; CDR2 reads YNFKEQ. The CDR3 is made up of 17 amino acids. The chain's CDR3 is CASSQGVWAGESYEQYF. The CDR3, as DNA: TGTGCCAGCAGCCAAGGGGTGTGGGCGGGGGAGTCCTACGAGCAGTACTTC.

The rearrangement uses TRBV4-1 and TRBJ1-5, with 9 bases identical to TRBD1. V was pared by 4 bases and J by 4 bases, with 2 bases of the junction left unmatched. From germline, CDR1 is MGHRA and CDR2 YSYEKL. This CDR3 is 14 amino acids long. The CDR3 loop is CASSLGTGNQPQHF. The CDR3 coding sequence is TGCGCCAGCAGCCTAGGGACAGGGAATCAGCCCCAGCATTTT.

This sequence joins TRBV5-6 and TRBJ1-2, with 9 bases fitting TRBD1. The V gene's germline CDR1 is SGHDT and CDR2 YYEEEE. CDR3 size: 18 residues. The V segment lost 1 base and the J segment 1 base; nucleotides outside the gene matches: 11. The DNA for the CDR3 is TGTGCCAGCAGCTTGTTTGGGACAGGGAAACTTATTAACTATGGCTACACCTTC. Translation gives CASSLFGTGKLINYGYTF.

The sample holds a few counts of this clone. The CDR3 DNA reads TGTGCCAGCAGCATACAGGGGGGGATCTACGAGCAGTACTTC. This encodes CASSIQGGIYEQYF. J is TRBJ2-7 and V is TRBV7-9; perhaps TRBD1 as D (8 bases). This CDR3 comprises 14 residues. Between the trimmed V and J ends, which lost 5 bases and 3 bases, there was a span of 14 bases. The germline V gene has CDR1 SEHNR and CDR2 FQNEAQ (reference sequence).

Only a few counts were recorded for this clone. The chain is built from TRBV4-1 and TRBJ2-1; D remains unclear. Trimming removed 6 bases at V and 0 bases at J, with 12 bases between. The CDR3 spans 15 residues. Germline values: CDR1 MGHRA, CDR2 YSYEKL. The CDR3 DNA sequence: TGCGCCAGCAGGCAAACAGCAACCTCCTACAATGAGCAGTTCTTC. This translates into CASRQTATSYNEQFF.

Details on this clone: The same CDR3 is also encoded by other DNA sequences in this sample. The rearrangement links TRBV9 to TRBJ2-7, with unresolved D. This CDR3 has 14 residues. Trimming shortened V by 0 bases and J by 1 base, and 8 bases separated the two germline ends. Germline CDR1 is SGDLS and CDR2 is YYNGEE. The CDR3 coding sequence is TGTGCCAGCAGCGTAGGGGCCGGATCCTACGAGCAGTACTTC. Encoded protein: CASSVGAGSYEQYF.

The rearrangement links TRBV5-5 to TRBJ1-2; a weak D match, TRBD1 (6 bases). Germline V gene lookup returns CDR1 SGHKS and CDR2 YYEKEE (reference sequence). V dropped 0 bases and J dropped 1 base, with 7 bases sitting between them. The CDR3 runs 14 residues. DNA of the CDR3: TGTGCCAGCAGCTTGGACAGGGTTAACTATGGCTACACCTTC. It translates to CASSLDRVNYGYTF.

The chain is built from TRBV29-1 and TRBJ1-3; D is unclear. Trimming removed 4 bases at V and 4 bases at J, with 5 bases between. The CDR3 runs to 11 residues. Per the germline V gene, CDR1 is SQVTM and CDR2 is ANQGSEA. The CDR3 region has the DNA TGCAGCGTTGTTGAGGGAAACACCATATATTTT. Amino acids: CSVVEGNTIYF.